This entry features one T cell receptor beta chain sequence. Its antigen is as yet unknown. TCRdb re-analysed the RT-PCR reads in MiXCR, keeping a single row per CDR3 protein. The data show over 650,000 distinct CDR3 sequences, with roughly 18% seen just once and about a tenth held by the top ten. Trimming left V 3 bases short and J 7 bases short, with 12 bases between. This CDR3 has 13 residues. This sample is drawn from a study of response to subunit inactivated influenza vaccine. The study's findings and limits: The authors suggested that every seasonal influenza vaccination recruits few new T cells.

The sample in question was PBMCs from blood, obtained roughly 5 days after vaccination. This sequence was found in a man aged 45-60 years who received an inactivated influenza vaccine. The chain carries TRBV12-3 or TRBV12-4 and TRBJ1-2; D is possibly TRBD1 (5 bases). This CDR3 reads CASSFFQGSGYTF. As DNA, the CDR3 is TGTGCCAGCAGTTTTTTTCAGGGCTCTGGCTACACCTTC.